This TCR beta chain originates from a study of siplizumab effects on memory and regulatory T cells. Findings and limits, study-wide: The authors did not confirm suppressive function in proliferating Tregs from siplizumab cultures.

Points on this clone: As yet, its antigen is unknown.

Clones were read by immunoSEQ multiplex PCR, and TCRdb kept only the in-frame ones, dropping some. This sample has 87,000 or so clones, with approximately 95% found just once. Germline V gives CDR1 SGHDT, CDR2 YYEEEE. V was clipped by 3 bases and J by 1 base; unmatched bases: 6. The CDR3 length is 16 residues. Material for sequencing was non-Treg CD4+ T cells sorted from blood. The chain carries TRBV5-6 and TRBJ2-2, with 7 bases lining up with TRBD1. The source is a human donor in good health. This chain's CDR3 is CASSSPGQLNTGELFF. The CDR3 nucleotides are TGTGCCAGCAGCTCGCCGGGACAGCTGAACACCGGGGAGCTGTTTTTT.